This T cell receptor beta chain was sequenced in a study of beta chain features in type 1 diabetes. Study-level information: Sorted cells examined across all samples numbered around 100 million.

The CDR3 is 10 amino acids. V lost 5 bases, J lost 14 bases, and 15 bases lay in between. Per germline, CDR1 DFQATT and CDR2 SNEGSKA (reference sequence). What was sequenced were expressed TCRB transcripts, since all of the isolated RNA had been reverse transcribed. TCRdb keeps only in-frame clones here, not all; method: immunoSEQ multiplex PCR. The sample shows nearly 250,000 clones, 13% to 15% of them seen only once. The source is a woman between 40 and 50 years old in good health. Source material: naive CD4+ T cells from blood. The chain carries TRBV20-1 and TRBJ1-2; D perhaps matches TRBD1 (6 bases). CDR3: CSAGGTQDTF. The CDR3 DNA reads TGCAGTGCTGGGGGCACACAAGATACCTTC.